Following are 14 T cell receptor beta chains from one sample sequenced in a study of siplizumab effects on memory and regulatory T cells. TCRdb's copy holds only in-frame clones and misses some; the assay was immunoSEQ multiplex PCR. The table records over 70,000 clones, approximately 90% of them present only once. Sequenced sample: CD4+ T cells sorted from blood. Receptor source: a human donor in good health.

The rearrangement uses TRBV13 and TRBJ2-7, with 8 bases aligning to TRBD1. This CDR3 is 16 amino acids long. Germline lookup yields CDR1 PRHDT and CDR2 FYEKMQ (reference sequence). The ends lost 4 bases at V and 0 bases at J; junction bases unmatched: 8. In nucleotides, the CDR3 is TGTGCCAGCAGCTATTACTCGGGACAGGTCTCCTACGAGCAGTACTTC. It yields the protein CASSYYSGQVSYEQYF.

The chain carries TRBV7-8 and TRBJ2-4; 11 nucleotides match TRBD2. The J segment lost 8 bases and the V segment lost 3 bases, leaving 9 bases of the junction unmatched. CDR1 is SGHVS and CDR2 is FQNEAQ in the germline V gene. This CDR3 is built from 16 residues. CDR3 bases: TGTGCCAGCAGCTTCCGCACTAGCGGGAGTGGTGACATTCAGTACTTC. Translating it yields CASSFRTSGSGDIQYF.

The chain couples TRBV18 to TRBJ2-2; D ambiguous. Germline V gives CDR1 KGHSH, CDR2 LQKENI. The V end lost 2 bases, the J end lost 1 base, and 5 bases lay between the germline ends. The CDR3 is 14 residues long. CDR3 bases: TGTGCCAGCTCACCATACAGGAACACCGGGGAGCTGTTTTTT. Translation: CASSPYRNTGELFF.

The chain is built from TRBV19 and TRBJ2-7, with D possibly being TRBD1 or TRBD2 (6 bases each). CDR1 and CDR2 (germline): LNHDA, SQIVND (reference sequence). The CDR3 totals 16 residues. The V gene lost 4 bases and the J gene lost 5 bases, with 21 bases spanning the gap. This CDR3 reads CASSNQPSGAHNEQYF. The DNA for the CDR3 is TGTGCCAGTAGTAACCAGCCCTCGGGGGCCCATAACGAGCAGTACTTC.

CDR3 in DNA: TGTGCCAGCAGTGACAGGGGTAATTCCAATCAGCCCCAGCATTTT. Residues: CASSDRGNSNQPQHF. The V call is TRBV6-1, the J call TRBJ1-5, with D possibly being TRBD1 (6 bases). V was pared by 3 bases and J by 3 bases, with 12 bases between. Germline CDR1 MNHNS, CDR2 SASEGT. The CDR3 consists of 15 residues.

The chain joins TRBV28 to TRBJ1-5; no clear D. V was trimmed by 3 bases and J by 2 bases, leaving 11 bases between them. The germline CDR1 and CDR2 sequences are MDHEN and SYDVKM. CDR3 length equals 15 residues. CDR3: CASSLSTTGNQPQHF. DNA of the CDR3: TGTGCCAGCAGTTTGTCCACGACGGGCAATCAGCCCCAGCATTTT.

The rearrangement links TRBV5-1 to TRBJ1-3; 7 positions agree with TRBD1. This CDR3 spans 15 amino acids. V lost 5 bases and J lost 4; bases outside the gene matches: 9. Germline CDR1 reads SGHRS; CDR2 reads YFSETQ. The CDR3 DNA reads as TGCGCCAGCAGAAGGGACAGCGGAGCGGGAAACACCATATATTTT. Translating it yields CASRRDSGAGNTIYF.

The genes are TRBV5-8 and TRBJ2-1; D unresolved. The CDR3 is made up of 14 amino acids. V lost 0 bases to trimming and J lost 0 bases, with 4 bases between them. Per germline, CDR1 SGHTS and CDR2 YDEGEE. CDR3 nucleotide sequence: TGTGCCAGCAGCTTGGGCGGCTCCTACAATGAGCAGTTCTTC. As protein: CASSLGGSYNEQFF.

This clone has only a few counts. In DNA, the CDR3 is TGTGCCAGCAGCTGGGACTACACAGATACGCAGTATTTT. It encodes CASSWDYTDTQYF. This chain joins TRBV7-6 and TRBJ2-3; 7 bases agree with TRBD2. J gave up 2 bases and V 4 bases, and 0 bases lay outside the gene matches. This CDR3 spans 13 amino acids. Germline V gene lookup returns CDR1 SGHVS and CDR2 FNYEAQ.

The chain carries TRBV6-5 and TRBJ1-2; 7 bases are a match to TRBD1. The ends lost 6 bases at V and 5 bases at J; junction bases unmatched: 9. CDR3 length: 14 residues. CDR1 and CDR2 (germline): MNHEY, SVGAGI. In nucleotides, the CDR3 is TGTGCCAGCAGGGAGCGACAGGGAATTTATGGCTACACCTTC. Translated, it gives CASRERQGIYGYTF.

The chain is built from TRBV12-5 and TRBJ1-5; weak D call: TRBD1 (5 bases). V dropped 1 base and J dropped 4 bases, with 14 bases sitting between them. The CDR3 sequence is 16 residues long. Germline CDR1 reads LGHNT; CDR2 reads FRNRAP. CDR3 in amino acids: CASGLGGVFPNQPQHF. DNA for the CDR3: TGTGCTAGTGGTTTGGGAGGGGTTTTTCCTAATCAGCCCCAGCATTTT.

V and J are TRBV6-5 and TRBJ2-7; D possibly uses TRBD1 or TRBD2 (6 bases each). The germline V gene encodes CDR1 MNHEY and CDR2 SVGAGI. V lost 6 bases, J lost 3 bases, and 12 bases lay in between. There are 13 residues in the CDR3. The CDR3 bases are TGTGCCAGCAGCAAACAGGGAGGCTACGAGCAGTACTTC. This sequence encodes CASSKQGGYEQYF.

This chain uses TRBV10-1 with TRBJ2-1; 9 bases fit TRBD2. V trimming: 3 bases; J trimming: 6 bases; junction bases outside the gene matches: 3. This CDR3 contains 14 residues. Germline CDR1 reads WNHNN; CDR2 reads SYGVQD (reference sequence). DNA of the CDR3: TGCGCCAGCAGTGAAGGCGGGAGGGCCAATGAGCAGTTCTTC. Its protein product is CASSEGGRANEQFF.

The chain employs TRBV6-5 and TRBJ2-5; 8 bases align to TRBD1. The CDR3 has 14 amino acids. V was clipped by 10 bases and J by 3 bases; unmatched bases: 10. Germline V gene lookup returns CDR1 MNHEY and CDR2 SVGAGI. CDR3 in amino acids: CATARYRGKETQYF. In DNA, the CDR3 is TGTGCCACAGCACGGTACAGGGGGAAAGAGACCCAGTACTTC.